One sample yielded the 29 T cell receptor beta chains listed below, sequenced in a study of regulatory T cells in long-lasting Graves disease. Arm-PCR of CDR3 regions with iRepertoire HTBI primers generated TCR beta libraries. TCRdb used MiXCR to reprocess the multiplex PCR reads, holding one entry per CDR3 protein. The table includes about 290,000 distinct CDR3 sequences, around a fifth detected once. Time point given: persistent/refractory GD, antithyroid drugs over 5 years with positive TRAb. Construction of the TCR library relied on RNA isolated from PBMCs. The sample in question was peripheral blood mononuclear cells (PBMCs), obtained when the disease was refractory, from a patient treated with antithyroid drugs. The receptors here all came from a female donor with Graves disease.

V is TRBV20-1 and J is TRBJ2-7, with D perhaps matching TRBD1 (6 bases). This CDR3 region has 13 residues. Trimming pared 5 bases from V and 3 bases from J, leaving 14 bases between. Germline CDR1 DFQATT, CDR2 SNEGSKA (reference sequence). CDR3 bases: TGCAGTGCTTTCGACAGGCTAAACTACGAGCAGTACTTC. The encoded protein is CSAFDRLNYEQYF.

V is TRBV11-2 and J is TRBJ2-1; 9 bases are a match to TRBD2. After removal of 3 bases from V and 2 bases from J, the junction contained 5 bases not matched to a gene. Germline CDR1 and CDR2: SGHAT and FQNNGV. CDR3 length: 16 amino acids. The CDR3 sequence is CASSFIAGDAYNEQFF. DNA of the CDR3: TGTGCCAGCAGCTTCATAGCGGGAGATGCCTACAATGAGCAGTTCTTC.

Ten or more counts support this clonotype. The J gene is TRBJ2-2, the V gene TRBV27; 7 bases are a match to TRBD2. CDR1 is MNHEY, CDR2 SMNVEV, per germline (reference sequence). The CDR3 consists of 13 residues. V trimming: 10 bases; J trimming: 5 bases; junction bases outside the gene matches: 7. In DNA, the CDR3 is TGTGCCACCTCGTATAGCGGGACCGGGGAGCTGTTTTTT. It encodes CATSYSGTGELFF.

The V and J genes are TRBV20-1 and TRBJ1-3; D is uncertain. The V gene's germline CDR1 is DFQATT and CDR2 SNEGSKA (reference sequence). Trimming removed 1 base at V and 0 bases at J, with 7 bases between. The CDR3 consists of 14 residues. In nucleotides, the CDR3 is TGCAGTGCTAGAGGGGTTAGCTCTGGAAACACCATATATTTT. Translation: CSARGVSSGNTIYF.

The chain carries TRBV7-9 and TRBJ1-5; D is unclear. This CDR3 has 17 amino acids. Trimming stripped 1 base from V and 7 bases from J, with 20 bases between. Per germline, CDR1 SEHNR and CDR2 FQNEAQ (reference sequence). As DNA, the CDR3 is TGTGCCAGCAGCTTAGGAGGAGTCAGTGGTGATGGACAGCCCCAGCATTTT. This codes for CASSLGGVSGDGQPQHF.

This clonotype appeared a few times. CDR3 sequence reads: CASRNRGVNEKLFF. As DNA, the CDR3 is TGTGCCAGCAGAAACAGGGGGGTCAATGAAAAACTGTTTTTT. This rearrangement joins TRBV27 to TRBJ1-4, with 8 positions matching TRBD1. The CDR3 length is 14 residues. Trimming took 6 bases from V and 5 from J; bases not matched to a gene: 5. CDR1 is MNHEY and CDR2 is SMNVEV in the germline V gene (reference sequence).

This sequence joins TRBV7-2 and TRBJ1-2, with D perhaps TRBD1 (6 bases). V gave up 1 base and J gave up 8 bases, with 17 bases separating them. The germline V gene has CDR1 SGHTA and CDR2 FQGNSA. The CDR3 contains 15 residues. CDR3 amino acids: CASSLVFRGLSGYTF. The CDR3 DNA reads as TGTGCCAGCAGCTTAGTGTTCAGGGGCCTTTCGGGCTACACCTTC.

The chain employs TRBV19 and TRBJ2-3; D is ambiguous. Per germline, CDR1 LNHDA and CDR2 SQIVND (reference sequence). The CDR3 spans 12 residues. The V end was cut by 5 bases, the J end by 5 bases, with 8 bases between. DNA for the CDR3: TGTGCCAGTAGTTCCGTGGAAGATACGCAGTATTTT. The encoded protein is CASSSVEDTQYF.

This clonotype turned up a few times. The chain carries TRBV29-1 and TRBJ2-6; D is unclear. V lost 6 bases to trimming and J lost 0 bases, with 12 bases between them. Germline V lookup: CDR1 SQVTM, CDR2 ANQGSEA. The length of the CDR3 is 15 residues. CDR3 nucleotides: TGCAGCGTCGCCGACGGAATCTCTGGGGCCAACGTCCTGACTTTC. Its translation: CSVADGISGANVLTF.

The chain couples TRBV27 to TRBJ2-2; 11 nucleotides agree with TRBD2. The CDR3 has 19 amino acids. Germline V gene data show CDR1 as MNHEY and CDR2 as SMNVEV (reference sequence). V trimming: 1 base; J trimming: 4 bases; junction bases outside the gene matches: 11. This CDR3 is CASSLWASGRPFSTGELFF. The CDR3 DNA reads TGTGCCAGCAGTTTATGGGCTAGCGGGAGGCCTTTTTCCACCGGGGAGCTGTTTTTT.

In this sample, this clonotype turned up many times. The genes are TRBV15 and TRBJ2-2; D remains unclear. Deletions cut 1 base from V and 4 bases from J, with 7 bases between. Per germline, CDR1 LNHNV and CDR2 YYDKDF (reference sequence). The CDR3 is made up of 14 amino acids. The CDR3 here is CATSRVRSTGELFF. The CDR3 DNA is TGTGCCACCAGCAGAGTAAGGAGCACCGGGGAGCTGTTTTTT. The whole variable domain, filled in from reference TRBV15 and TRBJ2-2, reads DAMVIQNPRYQVTQFGKPVTLSCSQTLNHNVMYWYQQKSSQAPKLLFHYYDKDFNNEADTPDNFQSRRPNTSFCFLDIRSPGLGDTAMYLCATSRVRSTGELFFGEGSRLTVL.

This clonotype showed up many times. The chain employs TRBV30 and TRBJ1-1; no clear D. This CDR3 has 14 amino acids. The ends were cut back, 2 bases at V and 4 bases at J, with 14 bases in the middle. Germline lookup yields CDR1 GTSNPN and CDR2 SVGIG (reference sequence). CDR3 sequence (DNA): TGTGCCTGGAGTTTTCGACTGGCCCTCACTGAAGCTTTCTTT. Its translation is CAWSFRLALTEAFF. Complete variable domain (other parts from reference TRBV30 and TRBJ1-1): SQTIHQWPATLVQPVGSPLSLECTVEGTSNPNLYWYRQAAGRGLQLLFYSVGIGQISSEVPQNLSASRPQDRQFILSSKKLLLSDSGFYLCAWSFRLALTEAFFGQGTRLTVV.

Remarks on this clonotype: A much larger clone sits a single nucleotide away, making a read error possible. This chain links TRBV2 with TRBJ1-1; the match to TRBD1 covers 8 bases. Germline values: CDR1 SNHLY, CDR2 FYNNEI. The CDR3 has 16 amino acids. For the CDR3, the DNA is TGTGCCAGCGGTGAGTCCCCCAGGGGGCTAAACACTGAAGCTTTCTTT. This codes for CASGESPRGLNTEAFF. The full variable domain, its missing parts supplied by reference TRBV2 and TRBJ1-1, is EPEVTQTPSHQVTQMGQEVILRCVPISNHLYFYWYRQILGQKVEFLVSFYNNEISEKSEIFDDQFSVERPDGSNFTLKIRSTKLEDSAMYFCASGESPRGLNTEAFFGQGTRLTVV.

The CDR3 region has the DNA TGCGCCAGCAGCCAAGGGGACAGGCAAGGGGACGAGCAGTACTTC. It is translated as CASSQGDRQGDEQYF. The chain combines TRBV4-1 with TRBJ2-7; 8 nucleotides agree with TRBD1. With V trimmed by 1 base and J by 5 bases, 7 bases remained unmatched. The CDR3 length is 15 residues. Germline V gene sequence: CDR1 MGHRA, CDR2 YSYEKL.

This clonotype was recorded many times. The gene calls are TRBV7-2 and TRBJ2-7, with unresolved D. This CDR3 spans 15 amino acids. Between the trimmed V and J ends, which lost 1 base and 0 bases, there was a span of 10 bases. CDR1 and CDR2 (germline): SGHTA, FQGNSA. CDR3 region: CASSLDSAYSYEQYF. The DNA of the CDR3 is TGTGCCAGCAGCTTAGATTCAGCGTACTCCTACGAGCAGTACTTC. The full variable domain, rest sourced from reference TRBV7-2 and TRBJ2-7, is GAGVSQSPSNKVTEKGKDVELRCDPISGHTALYWYRQSLGQGLEFLIYFQGNSAPDKSGLPSDRFSAERTGGSVSTLTIQRTQQEDSAVYLCASSLDSAYSYEQYFGPGTRLTVT.

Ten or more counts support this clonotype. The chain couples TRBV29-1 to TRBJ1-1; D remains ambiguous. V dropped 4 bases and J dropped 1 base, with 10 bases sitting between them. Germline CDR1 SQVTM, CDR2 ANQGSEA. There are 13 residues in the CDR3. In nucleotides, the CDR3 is TGCAGCGTTGTTCGGTCCCAGAACACTGAAGCTTTCTTT. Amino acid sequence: CSVVRSQNTEAFF.

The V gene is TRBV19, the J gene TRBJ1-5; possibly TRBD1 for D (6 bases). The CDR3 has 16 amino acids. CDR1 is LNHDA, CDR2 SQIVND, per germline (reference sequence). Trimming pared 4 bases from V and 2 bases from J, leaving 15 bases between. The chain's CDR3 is CASSTSGERGNQPQHF. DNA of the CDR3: TGTGCCAGTAGTACCTCAGGGGAGAGGGGCAATCAGCCCCAGCATTTT.

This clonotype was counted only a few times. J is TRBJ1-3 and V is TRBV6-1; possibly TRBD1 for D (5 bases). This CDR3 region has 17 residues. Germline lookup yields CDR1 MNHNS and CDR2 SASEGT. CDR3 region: CAADKMGVFTSGNTIYF. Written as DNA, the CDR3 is TGTGCAGCAGACAAAATGGGGGTTTTCACCTCTGGAAACACCATATATTTT.

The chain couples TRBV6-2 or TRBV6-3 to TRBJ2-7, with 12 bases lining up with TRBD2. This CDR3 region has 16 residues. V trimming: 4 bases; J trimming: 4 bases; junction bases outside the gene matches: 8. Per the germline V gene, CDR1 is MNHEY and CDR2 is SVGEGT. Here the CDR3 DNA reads TGTGCCAGCAGTTTTCGACCAACTAGCGGGAGGTACGAGCAGTACTTC. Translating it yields CASSFRPTSGRYEQYF.

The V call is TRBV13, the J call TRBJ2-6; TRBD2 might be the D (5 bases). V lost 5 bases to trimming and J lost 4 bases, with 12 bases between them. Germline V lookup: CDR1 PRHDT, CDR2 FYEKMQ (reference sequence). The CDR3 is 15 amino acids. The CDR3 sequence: CASSPPGTGANVLTF. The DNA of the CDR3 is TGTGCCAGCAGCCCTCCGGGAACCGGGGCCAACGTCCTGACTTTC. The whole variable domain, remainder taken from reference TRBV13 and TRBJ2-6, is AAGVIQSPRHLIKEKRETATLKCYPIPRHDTVYWYQQGPGQDPQFLISFYEKMQSDKGSIPDRFSAQQFSDYHSELNMSSLELGDSALYFCASSPPGTGANVLTFGAGSRLTVL.

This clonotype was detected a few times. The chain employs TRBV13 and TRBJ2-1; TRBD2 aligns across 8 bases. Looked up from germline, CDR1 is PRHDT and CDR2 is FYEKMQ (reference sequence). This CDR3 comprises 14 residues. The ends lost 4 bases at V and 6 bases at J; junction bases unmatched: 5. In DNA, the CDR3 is TGTGCCAGCAGCTCAAGAGGGACTAGCAATGAGCAGTTCTTC. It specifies CASSSRGTSNEQFF.

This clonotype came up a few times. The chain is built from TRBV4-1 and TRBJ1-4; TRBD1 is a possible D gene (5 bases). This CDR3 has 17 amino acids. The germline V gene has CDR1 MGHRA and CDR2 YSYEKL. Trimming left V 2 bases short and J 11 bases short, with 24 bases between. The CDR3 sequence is CASSQQDPGTGIGKLFF. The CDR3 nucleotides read TGCGCCAGCAGCCAACAAGATCCCGGGACGGGTATCGGGAAACTGTTTTTT.

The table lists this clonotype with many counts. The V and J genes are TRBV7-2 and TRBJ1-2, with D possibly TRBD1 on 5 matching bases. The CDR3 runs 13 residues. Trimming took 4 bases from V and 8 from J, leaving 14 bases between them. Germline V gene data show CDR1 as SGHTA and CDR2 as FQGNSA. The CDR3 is CASSYGAMRGYTF. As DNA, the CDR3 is TGTGCCAGCAGCTACGGGGCGATGCGGGGCTACACCTTC.

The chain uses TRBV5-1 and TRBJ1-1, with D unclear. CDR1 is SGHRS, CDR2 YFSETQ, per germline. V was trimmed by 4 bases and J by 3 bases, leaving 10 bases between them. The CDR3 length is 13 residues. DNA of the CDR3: TGCGCCAGCAGCATTTATGAGGACACTGAAGCTTTCTTT. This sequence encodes CASSIYEDTEAFF.

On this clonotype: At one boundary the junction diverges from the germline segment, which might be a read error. The CDR3 DNA reads as TGTGCCAGCAGCTATGACAGCTACGAGCAGTACTTC. Amino acid sequence: CASSYDSYEQYF. V is TRBV5-1 and J is TRBJ2-7, with a possible D match to TRBD1 (5 bases). Germline loops: CDR1 SGHRS, CDR2 YFSETQ. The CDR3 sequence is 12 residues long. Complete variable domain (other parts from reference TRBV5-1 and TRBJ2-7): KAGVTQTPRYLIKTRGQQVTLSCSPISGHRSVSWYQQTPGQGLQFLFEYFSETQRNKGNFPGRFSGRQFSNSRSEMNVSTLELGDSALYLCASSYDSYEQYFGPGTRLTVT.

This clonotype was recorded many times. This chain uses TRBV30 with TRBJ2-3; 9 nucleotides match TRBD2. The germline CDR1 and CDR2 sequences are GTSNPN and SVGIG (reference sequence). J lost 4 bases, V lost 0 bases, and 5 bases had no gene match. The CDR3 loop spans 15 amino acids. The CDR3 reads CAWSVLAGPPDTQYF. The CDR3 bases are TGTGCCTGGAGTGTCCTAGCGGGACCACCAGATACGCAGTATTTT.

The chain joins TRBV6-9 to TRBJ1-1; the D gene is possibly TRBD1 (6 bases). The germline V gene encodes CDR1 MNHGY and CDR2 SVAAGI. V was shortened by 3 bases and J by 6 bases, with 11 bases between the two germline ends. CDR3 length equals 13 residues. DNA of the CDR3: TGTGCCAGCAGTTACAGAACAGGGTCTGAAGCTTTCTTT. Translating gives CASSYRTGSEAFF.

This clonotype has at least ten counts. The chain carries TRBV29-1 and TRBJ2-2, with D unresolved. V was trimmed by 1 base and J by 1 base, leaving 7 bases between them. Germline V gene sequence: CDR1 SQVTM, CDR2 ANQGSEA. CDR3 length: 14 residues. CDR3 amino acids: CSVEVVGNTGELFF. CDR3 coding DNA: TGCAGCGTTGAAGTGGTAGGGAACACCGGGGAGCTGTTTTTT.

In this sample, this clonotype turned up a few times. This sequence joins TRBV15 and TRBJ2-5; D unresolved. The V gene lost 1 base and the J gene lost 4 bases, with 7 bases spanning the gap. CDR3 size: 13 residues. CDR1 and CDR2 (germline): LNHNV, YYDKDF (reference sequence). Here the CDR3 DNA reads TGTGCCACCAGCAGAGTGCCTGGAGAGACCCAGTACTTC. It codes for CATSRVPGETQYF. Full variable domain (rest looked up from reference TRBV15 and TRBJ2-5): DAMVIQNPRYQVTQFGKPVTLSCSQTLNHNVMYWYQQKSSQAPKLLFHYYDKDFNNEADTPDNFQSRRPNTSFCFLDIRSPGLGDTAMYLCATSRVPGETQYFGPGTRLLVL.